The rows below give T cell receptor beta chains drawn from one sample of a study of blood T cell repertoires in COVID-19. Assay: immunoSEQ multiplex PCR; the TCRdb copy retains only in-frame clones and omits some. Of roughly 120,000 clones listed, approximately 81% are singletons. Specimen: peripheral blood. These receptors all stem from a man aged 55 to 70 with acute or convalescent COVID-19. The CDR3 runs from the conserved cysteine through the conserved F or W. Fields, in order: clone size, D gene, J gene, V gene, CDR3 DNA, CDR3 protein. A D gene is named only where the DNA matches it firmly. Clone size appears in some rows only: once, few, many, or a class for an expanded clone.

- TRBD1 TRBJ2-7 TRBV29-1 TGCAGCGTATCGGGACAGTCCTACGAGCAGTACTTC CSVSGQSYEQYF
- - TRBJ1-2 TRBV10-3 TGTGCCATCAGTGAGCCGAGGGCATCGAGCTATGGCTACACCTTC CAISEPRASSYGYTF
- TRBD1 TRBJ1-3 TRBV14 TGTGCCAGCAGCCAAGACCAGGGGGCGAGCGGAAACACCATATATTTT CASSQDQGASGNTIYF
- - TRBJ2-7 TRBV12-3/TRBV12-4 TGTGCCAGCAGTGGGGACACCCGAGGCGAGCAGTACTTC CASSGDTRGEQYF
- TRBD1 TRBJ2-6 TRBV28 TGTGCCAGCAGGCGGACAGGGGTAACTGGGGCCAACGTCCTGACTTTC CASRRTGVTGANVLTF
- TRBD1 TRBJ1-2 TRBV28 TGTGCCAGCAGTCCCTTCGGGACAGGGGATAACTATGGCTACACCTTC CASSPFGTGDNYGYTF
- - TRBJ2-7 TRBV18 TGTGCCAGCTCTCCCAACAGGGATTCGTACGAGCAGTACTTC CASSPNRDSYEQYF
- - TRBJ2-5 TRBV5-1 TGCGCCAGCAGCTTGGGAGGCCGGGAGACCCAGTACTTC CASSLGGRETQYF
- TRBD2 TRBJ2-1 TRBV9 TGTGCCAGCAGCGTAGACGAAGCGGGAGGGCCGGTCAATGAGCAGTTCTTC CASSVDEAGGPVNEQFF
once - TRBJ2-5 TRBV18 TGTGCCAGCTCACTGGACATACAAGAGACCCAGTACTTC CASSLDIQETQYF
once - TRBJ1-1 TRBV10-3 TGTGCCATCACAGACACCATGAACACTGAAGCTTTCTTT CAITDTMNTEAFF
- - TRBJ1-2 TRBV6-5 TGTGCCAGCAGGAGGGCCAGGCAACTTCTCTCTGGCTACACCTTC CASRRARQLLSGYTF
- - TRBJ2-7 TRBV6-5 TGTGCCAGCAGGGTCTACGGGAGCTCCTACGAGCAGTACTTC CASRVYGSSYEQYF
- - TRBJ1-1 TRBV6-5 TGTGCCAGCAGTTTTAGGGGAACTGAAGCTTTCTTT CASSFRGTEAFF
- - TRBJ1-1 TRBV7-9 TGTGCCAGCAGCTTATTAGACCCAGGGGCTTTTGGCACTGAAGCTTTCTTT CASSLLDPGAFGTEAFF
- - TRBJ1-1 TRBV9 TGTGCCAGCAGCGTGACTGACGGGGTACCGCCTGAAGCTTTCTTT CASSVTDGVPPEAFF
- TRBD2 TRBJ2-3 TRBV9 TGTGCCAGCAGCACGGCCGCGGGAGCCCGCACAGATACGCAGTATTTT CASSTAAGARTDTQYF
- - TRBJ1-2 TRBV4-3 TGCGCCAGCAGCCAAGATGTGTCACGAGTCTCGGGTGGCTACACCTTC CASSQDVSRVSGGYTF
- - TRBJ2-7 TRBV18 TGTGCCACCCGAGGAGATCCGTACGAGCAGTACTTC CATRGDPYEQYF
- - TRBJ2-1 TRBV29-1 TGCAGCGCCTTGGGACAAGCCTACAATGAGCAGTTCTTC CSALGQAYNEQFF
- - TRBJ2-2 TRBV5-1 TGCGCCAGCAGCTCAACAGGGAGAGGGGAGCTGTTTTTT CASSSTGRGELFF
- TRBD1 TRBJ1-4 TRBV18 TGTGCCAGCTCACCTTCCGGACAGGGAGCTAATGAAAAACTGTTTTTT CASSPSGQGANEKLFF
- - TRBJ1-3 TRBV4-3 TGCGCCAGCAGCCGGAGGGGTACTGGAAACACCATATATTTT CASSRRGTGNTIYF
- - TRBJ1-2 TRBV7-9 TGTGCCAGCAGCGACCGGGACTTCTATGGCTACACCTTC CASSDRDFYGYTF
- TRBD2 TRBJ2-1 TRBV27 TGTGCCAGCGGGCTAGCGGGGGGATACAATGAGCAGTTCTTC CASGLAGGYNEQFF
- TRBD2 TRBJ2-5 TRBV6-4 TGTGCCAGCAGTGACACGTCGGAGACTAGCGGGAGAGATTGGCAAGAGACCCAGTACTTC CASSDTSETSGRDWQETQYF
- - TRBJ2-2 TRBV7-2 TGTGCCAGCAGCCGCGATAACACCGGGGAGCTGTTTTTT CASSRDNTGELFF
- TRBD2 TRBJ2-1 TRBV7-3 TGTGCCAGCAGCTCAGGACTAGCGGGCTATTACAATGAGCAGTTCTTC CASSSGLAGYYNEQFF
- TRBD2 TRBJ2-1 TRBV4-2 TGTGCCAGCAGCCAAGAATGGACTAGCGGGCTTAATGAGCAGTTCTTC CASSQEWTSGLNEQFF
- - TRBJ2-2 TRBV5-6 TGTGCCAGCAGCTTGGCAGGCACCGGGGAGCTGTTTTTT CASSLAGTGELFF
- - TRBJ1-2 TRBV20-1 TGCAGTGCTAGTACCGGGAACTATGGCTACACCTTC CSASTGNYGYTF
once - TRBJ2-3 TRBV28 TGTGCCAGCAGTTTGGAGACGACGACAGATACGCAGTATTTT CASSLETTTDTQYF
- - TRBJ2-7 TRBV11-2 TGTGCCAGCGCGACCGGACAGCTTTCCTACGAGCAGTACTTC CASATGQLSYEQYF
few - TRBJ2-3 TRBV13 TGTGCCAGCAGCTTCGGAGATACGCAGTATTTT CASSFGDTQYF
- TRBD1 TRBJ1-5 TRBV28 TGTGCCAGCAGTTTATCCCTACAGGGGGCCCGTCAGCCCCAGCATTTT CASSLSLQGARQPQHF
- TRBD1 TRBJ1-2 TRBV19 TGTGCCAGTAGTGCAAGGACAGGGGATGGCTACACCTTC CASSARTGDGYTF
- TRBD1 TRBJ2-7 TRBV7-6 TGTGCCAGCAGCCGACAGGGGTCCCACGAGCAGTACTTC CASSRQGSHEQYF
- - TRBJ2-6 TRBV29-1 TGCAGCGTGAGAGCCTCTGGGGCCAACGTCCTGACTTTC CSVRASGANVLTF
- TRBD1 TRBJ2-5 TRBV30 TGTGCCTGGAGTGTCTCGACAGGGAGTGAGACCCAGTACTTC CAWSVSTGSETQYF
- - TRBJ2-5 TRBV19 TGTGCCAGTAGTATAGGCGGGGAGACCCAGTACTTC CASSIGGETQYF
- - TRBJ1-1 TRBV18 TGTGCCAGCTCACCACCTGGACTCCAGGAGACTGAAGCTTTCTTT CASSPPGLQETEAFF